This T cell receptor (beta chain) comes out of a study of response to subunit inactivated influenza vaccine. General study findings and limits: A suggestion made by the authors is that each seasonal influenza vaccination recruits few new T cells.

This clonotype came up many times. Antigen unknown. Using its own MiXCR run on the RT-PCR reads, TCRdb lists one record per CDR3 protein. The sample yields 400,000 to 650,000 distinct CDR3 sequences, 7.2% seen once. The CDR3 is made up of 17 amino acids. The V segment lost 5 bases and the J segment 6 bases; nucleotides outside the gene matches: 14. Germline CDR1 is LNHDA and CDR2 is SQIVND (reference sequence). Sequenced material: PBMCs from blood, taken around 25 months after vaccination. The TCR originated in a man between 50 and 69 years old who received an inactivated influenza vaccine. The chain has TRBV19 and TRBJ1-5; 9 bases map to TRBD1. CDR3 amino acids: CASSDYLQTGGSQPQHF. The CDR3 DNA follows: TGTGCCAGTAGTGACTATCTACAGACAGGGGGAAGTCAGCCCCAGCATTTT. Using reference TRBV19 and TRBJ1-5 for the parts outside the CDR3, the full variable domain is DGGITQSPKYLFRKEGQNVTLSCEQNLNHDAMYWYRQDPGQGLRLIYYSQIVNDFQKGDIAEGYSVSREKKESFPLTVTSAQKNPTAFYLCASSDYLQTGGSQPQHFGDGTRLSIL.